These T cell receptor beta chains were read from a single sample in a study of PD-1 blockade in mismatch repair-deficient tumors. The repertoire was sequenced with immunoSEQ multiplex PCR; TCRdb's copy has only in-frame clones and lacks some. Seen here are 25,000 to 30,000 clones, about four fifths observed once, and the top ten hold just under 3%. Source: PBMCs, taken before pembrolizumab treatment. The receptors were sampled from an adult with mismatch repair-deficient cancer. Each CDR3 is given with its conserved first and last residue. The order of the fields is V gene, D gene, J gene, clone size, CDR3 protein, CDR3 DNA. A D gene is named only where the DNA matches it firmly. A clone size is listed for some rows: how often the clone was seen (once, few, many), or a class if it is expanded.

v_gene: TRBV28; d_gene: NA; j_gene: TRBJ2-4; abundance: NA; CDR3aa: CASSLPGKNIQYF; CDR3nt: TGTGCCAGCAGTTTACCAGGGAAAAACATTCAGTACTTC
v_gene: TRBV19; d_gene: TRBD2; j_gene: TRBJ2-6; abundance: once; CDR3aa: CASLTGGFKFGANVLTF; CDR3nt: TGTGCCAGCCTAACGGGAGGTTTTAAGTTTGGGGCCAACGTCCTGACTTTC
v_gene: TRBV9; d_gene: TRBD2; j_gene: TRBJ2-3; abundance: NA; CDR3aa: CASSVGRTSGSIDTQYF; CDR3nt: TGTGCCAGCAGCGTAGGGAGGACTAGCGGGAGTATAGATACGCAGTATTTT
v_gene: TRBV14; d_gene: TRBD1; j_gene: TRBJ1-2; abundance: NA; CDR3aa: CASSQDRTGRGGYTF; CDR3nt: TGTGCCAGCAGCCAAGACCGGACAGGGAGGGGTGGCTACACCTTC
v_gene: TRBV19; d_gene: TRBD2; j_gene: TRBJ2-3; abundance: NA; CDR3aa: CASSIGGSGSTDTQYF; CDR3nt: TGTGCCAGTAGTATAGGGGGTAGCGGGAGCACAGATACGCAGTATTTT
v_gene: TRBV7-8; d_gene: TRBD1; j_gene: TRBJ1-5; abundance: NA; CDR3aa: CASSRDRGTNQPQHF; CDR3nt: TGTGCCAGCAGCCGGGACAGGGGAACCAATCAGCCCCAGCATTTT
v_gene: TRBV23-1; d_gene: TRBD1; j_gene: TRBJ1-5; abundance: few; CDR3aa: CASTRTGSGSNQPQHF; CDR3nt: TGCGCCAGCACTCGGACAGGGAGCGGAAGCAATCAGCCCCAGCATTTT
v_gene: TRBV29-1; d_gene: NA; j_gene: TRBJ1-1; abundance: NA; CDR3aa: CSGRDGKTEAFF; CDR3nt: TGCAGCGGGAGGGACGGGAAAACTGAAGCTTTCTTT
v_gene: TRBV4-1; d_gene: NA; j_gene: TRBJ1-1; abundance: NA; CDR3aa: CASSQGQGLNTEAFF; CDR3nt: TGCGCCAGCAGCCAAGGGCAGGGATTGAACACTGAAGCTTTCTTT
v_gene: TRBV11-2; d_gene: TRBD1; j_gene: TRBJ2-7; abundance: NA; CDR3aa: CASSSGTANSKQYF; CDR3nt: TGTGCCAGCAGCTCCGGGACAGCTAATTCTAAGCAGTACTTC
v_gene: TRBV7-9; d_gene: TRBD1; j_gene: TRBJ1-2; abundance: NA; CDR3aa: CASSPWTGDGYTF; CDR3nt: TGTGCCAGCAGCCCGTGGACAGGGGATGGCTACACCTTC
v_gene: TRBV19; d_gene: NA; j_gene: TRBJ2-5; abundance: NA; CDR3aa: CASSIVQFRGVRQETQYF; CDR3nt: TGTGCCAGTAGTATAGTTCAATTCAGGGGTGTGCGACAAGAGACCCAGTACTTC
v_gene: TRBV28; d_gene: TRBD1; j_gene: TRBJ2-6; abundance: NA; CDR3aa: CASGTGGDGANVLTF; CDR3nt: TGTGCCAGCGGGACAGGAGGGGATGGGGCCAACGTCCTGACTTTC
v_gene: TRBV5-1; d_gene: NA; j_gene: TRBJ2-3; abundance: NA; CDR3aa: CATAGITDTQYF; CDR3nt: TGCGCCACCGCCGGGATAACAGATACGCAGTATTTT
v_gene: TRBV9; d_gene: TRBD1; j_gene: TRBJ1-2; abundance: NA; CDR3aa: CASSVSGDRNGYTF; CDR3nt: TGTGCCAGCAGCGTCAGTGGGGACAGGAATGGCTACACCTTC
v_gene: TRBV7-2; d_gene: NA; j_gene: TRBJ2-2; abundance: NA; CDR3aa: CASSLASRNTGELFF; CDR3nt: TGTGCCAGCAGCTTAGCAAGTAGGAACACCGGGGAGCTGTTTTTT